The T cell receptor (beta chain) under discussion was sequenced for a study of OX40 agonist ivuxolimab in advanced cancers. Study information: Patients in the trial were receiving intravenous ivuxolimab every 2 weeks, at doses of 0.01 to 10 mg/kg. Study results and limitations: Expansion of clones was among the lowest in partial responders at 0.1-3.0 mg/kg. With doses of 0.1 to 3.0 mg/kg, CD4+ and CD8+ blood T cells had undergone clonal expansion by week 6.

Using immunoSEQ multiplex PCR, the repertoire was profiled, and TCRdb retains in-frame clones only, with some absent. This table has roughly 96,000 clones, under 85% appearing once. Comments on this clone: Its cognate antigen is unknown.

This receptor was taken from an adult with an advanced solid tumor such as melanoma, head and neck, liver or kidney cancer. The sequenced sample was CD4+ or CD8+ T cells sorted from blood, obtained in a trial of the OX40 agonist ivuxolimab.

The chain's CDR3 is CASNLRTGDLFGYTF. DNA of the CDR3: TGTGCCAGCAACCTAAGGACAGGGGATTTGTTTGGCTACACCTTC. The chain combines TRBV6-5 with TRBJ1-2; 9 bases line up with TRBD1. The J segment lost 7 bases and the V segment lost 7 bases, leaving 13 bases of the junction unmatched. The CDR3 consists of 15 residues. The V gene's germline CDR1 is MNHEY and CDR2 SVGAGI.